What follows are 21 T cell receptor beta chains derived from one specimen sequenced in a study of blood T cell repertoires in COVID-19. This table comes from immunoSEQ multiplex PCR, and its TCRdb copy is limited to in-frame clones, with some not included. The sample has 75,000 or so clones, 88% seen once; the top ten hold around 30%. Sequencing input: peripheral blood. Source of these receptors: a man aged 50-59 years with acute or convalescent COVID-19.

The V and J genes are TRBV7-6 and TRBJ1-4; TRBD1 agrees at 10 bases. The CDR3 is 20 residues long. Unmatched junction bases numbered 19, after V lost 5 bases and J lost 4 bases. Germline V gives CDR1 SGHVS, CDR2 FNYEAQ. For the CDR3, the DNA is TGTGCCAGCAGCCAAACCCCCCCGGGACAGGGGCGAGACGGTAATGAAAAACTGTTTTTT. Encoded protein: CASSQTPPGQGRDGNEKLFF. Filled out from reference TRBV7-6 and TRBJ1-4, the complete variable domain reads GAGVSQSPRYKVTKRGQDVALRCDPISGHVSLYWYRQALGQGPEFLTYFNYEAQQDKSGLPNDRFSAERPEGSISTLTIQRTEQRDSAMYRCASSQTPPGQGRDGNEKLFFGSGTQLSVL.

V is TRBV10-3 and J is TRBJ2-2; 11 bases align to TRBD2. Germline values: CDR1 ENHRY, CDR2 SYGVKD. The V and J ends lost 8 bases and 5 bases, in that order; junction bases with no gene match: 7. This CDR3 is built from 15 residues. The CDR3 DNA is TGTGCCATCGCCGGGACTAGCGGCCGGACCGGGGAGCTGTTTTTT. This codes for CAIAGTSGRTGELFF.

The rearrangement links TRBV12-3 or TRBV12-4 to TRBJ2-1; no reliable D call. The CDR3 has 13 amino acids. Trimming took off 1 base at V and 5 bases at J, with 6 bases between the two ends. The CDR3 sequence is CASSLGIDNEQFF. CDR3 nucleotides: TGTGCCAGCAGTTTAGGAATAGACAATGAGCAGTTCTTC.

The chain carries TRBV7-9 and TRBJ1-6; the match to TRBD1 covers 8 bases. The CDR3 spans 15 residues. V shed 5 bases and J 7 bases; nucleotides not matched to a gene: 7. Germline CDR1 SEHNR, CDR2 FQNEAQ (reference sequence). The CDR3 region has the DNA TGTGCCAGCAGCCTATGGGACAGGTCAAATTCACCCCTCCACTTT. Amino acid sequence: CASSLWDRSNSPLHF.

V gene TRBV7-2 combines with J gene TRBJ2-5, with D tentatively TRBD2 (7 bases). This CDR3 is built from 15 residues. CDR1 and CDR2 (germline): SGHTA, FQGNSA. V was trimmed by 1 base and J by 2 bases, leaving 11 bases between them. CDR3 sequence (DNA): TGTGCCAGCAGCTTAGGGCGGGGGCGACAAGAGACCCAGTACTTC. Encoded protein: CASSLGRGRQETQYF. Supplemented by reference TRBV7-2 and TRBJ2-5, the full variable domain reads GAGVSQSPSNKVTEKGKDVELRCDPISGHTALYWYRQSLGQGLEFLIYFQGNSAPDKSGLPSDRFSAERTGGSVSTLTIQRTQQEDSAVYLCASSLGRGRQETQYFGPGTRLLVL.

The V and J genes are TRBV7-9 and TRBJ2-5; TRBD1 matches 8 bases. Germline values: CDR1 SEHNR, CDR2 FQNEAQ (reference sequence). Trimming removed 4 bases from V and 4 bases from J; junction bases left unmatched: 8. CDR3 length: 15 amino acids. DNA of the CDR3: TGTGCCAGCAGCTCCCCGGGACAGGTAACAGAGACCCAGTACTTC. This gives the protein CASSSPGQVTETQYF.

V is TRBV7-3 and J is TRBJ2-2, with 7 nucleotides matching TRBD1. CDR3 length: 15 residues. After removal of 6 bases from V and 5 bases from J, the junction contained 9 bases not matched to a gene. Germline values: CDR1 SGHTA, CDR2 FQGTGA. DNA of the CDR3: TGTGCCAGCAGTCGACAGGGATCGGGGACCGGGGAGCTGTTTTTT. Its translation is CASSRQGSGTGELFF.

This CDR3 reads CASSPIRLAGGSGTDTQYF. In nucleotides, the CDR3 is TGTGCCAGCTCACCGATAAGACTAGCGGGGGGATCTGGCACAGATACGCAGTATTTT. V is TRBV18 and J is TRBJ2-3; 13 bases are shared with TRBD2. The J segment lost 1 base and the V segment lost 3 bases, leaving 10 bases of the junction unmatched. Per the germline V gene, CDR1 is KGHSH and CDR2 is LQKENI. This CDR3 spans 19 amino acids.

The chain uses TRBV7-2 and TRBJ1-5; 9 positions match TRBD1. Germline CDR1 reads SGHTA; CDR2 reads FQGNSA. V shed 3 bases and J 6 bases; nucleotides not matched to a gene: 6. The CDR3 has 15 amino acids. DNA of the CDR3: TGTGCCAGCAGCTTCAGATTGACAGGGGGTCAGCCCCAGCATTTT. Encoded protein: CASSFRLTGGQPQHF.

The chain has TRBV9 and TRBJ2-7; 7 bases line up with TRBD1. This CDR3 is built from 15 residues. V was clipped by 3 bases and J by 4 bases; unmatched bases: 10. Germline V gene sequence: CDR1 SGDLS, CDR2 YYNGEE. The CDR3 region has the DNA TGTGCCAGCAGCGCGGAAGACAGGGTCGGTTACGAGCAGTACTTC. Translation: CASSAEDRVGYEQYF.

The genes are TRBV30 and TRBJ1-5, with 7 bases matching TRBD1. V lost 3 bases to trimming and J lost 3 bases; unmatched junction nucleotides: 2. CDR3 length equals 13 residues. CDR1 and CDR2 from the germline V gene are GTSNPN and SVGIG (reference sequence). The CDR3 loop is CAWRGQNNQPQHF. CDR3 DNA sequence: TGTGCCTGGAGGGGACAGAACAATCAGCCCCAGCATTTT.

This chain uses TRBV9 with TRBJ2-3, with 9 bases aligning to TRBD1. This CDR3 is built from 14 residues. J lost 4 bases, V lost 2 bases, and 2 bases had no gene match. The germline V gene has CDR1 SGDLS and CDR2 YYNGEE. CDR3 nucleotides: TGTGCCAGCAGCGTGAGACAGGGGGCAGATACGCAGTATTTT. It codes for CASSVRQGADTQYF.

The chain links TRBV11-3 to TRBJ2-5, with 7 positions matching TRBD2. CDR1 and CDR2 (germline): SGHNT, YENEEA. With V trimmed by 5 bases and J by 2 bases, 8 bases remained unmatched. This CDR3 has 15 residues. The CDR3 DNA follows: TGTGCCAGCAGCGCCGGGAGGACGGCACAAGAGACCCAGTACTTC. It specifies CASSAGRTAQETQYF.

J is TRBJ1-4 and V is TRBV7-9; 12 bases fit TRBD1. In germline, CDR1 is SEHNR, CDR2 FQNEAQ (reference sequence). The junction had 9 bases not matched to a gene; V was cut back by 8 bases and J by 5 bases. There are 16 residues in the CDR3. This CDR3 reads CASAIGTGGHNEKLFF. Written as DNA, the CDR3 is TGTGCCAGCGCTATAGGGACAGGGGGCCACAATGAAAAACTGTTTTTT.

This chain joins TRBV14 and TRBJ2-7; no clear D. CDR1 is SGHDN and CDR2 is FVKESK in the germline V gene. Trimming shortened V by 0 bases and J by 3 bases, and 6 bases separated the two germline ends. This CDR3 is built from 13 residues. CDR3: CASSQDSGYEQYF. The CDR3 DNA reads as TGTGCCAGCAGCCAAGATTCGGGCTACGAGCAGTACTTC.

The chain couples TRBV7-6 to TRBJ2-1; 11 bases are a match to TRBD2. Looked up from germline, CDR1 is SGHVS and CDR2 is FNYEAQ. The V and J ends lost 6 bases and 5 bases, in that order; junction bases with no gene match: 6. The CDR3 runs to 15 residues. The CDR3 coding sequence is TGTGCCAGCAGTCAAACTAGCGGGGGAAACAATGAGCAGTTCTTC. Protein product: CASSQTSGGNNEQFF.

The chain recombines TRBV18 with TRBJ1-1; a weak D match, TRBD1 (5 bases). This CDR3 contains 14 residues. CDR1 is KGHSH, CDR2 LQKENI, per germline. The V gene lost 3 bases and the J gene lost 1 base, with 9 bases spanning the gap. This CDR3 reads CASSPSTENTEAFF. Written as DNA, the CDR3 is TGTGCCAGCTCACCTTCGACAGAGAACACTGAAGCTTTCTTT.

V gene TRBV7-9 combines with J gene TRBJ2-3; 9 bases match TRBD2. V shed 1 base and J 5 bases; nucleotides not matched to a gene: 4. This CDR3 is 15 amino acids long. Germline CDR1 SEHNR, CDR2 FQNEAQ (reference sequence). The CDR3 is CASSLVRLAVDTQYF. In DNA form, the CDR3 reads TGTGCCAGCAGCTTAGTCCGACTAGCGGTAGATACGCAGTATTTT.

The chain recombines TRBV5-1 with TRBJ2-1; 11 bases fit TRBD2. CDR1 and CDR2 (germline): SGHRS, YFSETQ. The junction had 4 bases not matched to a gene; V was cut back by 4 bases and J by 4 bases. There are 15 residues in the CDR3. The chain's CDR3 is CASSVSGGGYNEQFF. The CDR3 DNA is TGCGCCAGCAGCGTTAGCGGGGGGGGTTACAATGAGCAGTTCTTC. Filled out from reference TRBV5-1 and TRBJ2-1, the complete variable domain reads KAGVTQTPRYLIKTRGQQVTLSCSPISGHRSVSWYQQTPGQGLQFLFEYFSETQRNKGNFPGRFSGRQFSNSRSEMNVSTLELGDSALYLCASSVSGGGYNEQFFGPGTRLTVL.

CDR3 amino acids: CASSRGPDTEAFF. Here the CDR3 DNA reads TGTGCCAGCAGCCGGGGTCCTGACACTGAAGCTTTCTTT. This rearrangement joins TRBV7-6 to TRBJ1-1, with no clear D. V shed 5 bases and J shed 3 bases, with 10 bases lying between them. The germline V gene encodes CDR1 SGHVS and CDR2 FNYEAQ. CDR3 length: 13 amino acids.

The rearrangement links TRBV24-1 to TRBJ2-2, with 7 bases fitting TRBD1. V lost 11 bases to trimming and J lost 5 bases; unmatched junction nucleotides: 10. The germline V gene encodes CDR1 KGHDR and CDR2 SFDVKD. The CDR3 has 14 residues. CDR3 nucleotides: TGTGCCATTGAAGACAGGGTGGGAACCGGGGAGCTGTTTTTT. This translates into CAIEDRVGTGELFF.